The clone carrying this T cell receptor (beta chain) appeared a few times. The target antigen is unknown. Within the sample, other DNA sequences also encode this same CDR3. The sample originates from a study of immune cell composition in non-small cell lung cancer. About the research overall: Most cases were lung adenocarcinoma or squamous cell carcinoma.

Study-wide points: About 75% of squamous and under 35% of adenocarcinoma cases had tumour-associated clones >0.5%. Adenocarcinomas with higher top tumour-associated clone frequency had more reactive TILs.

Normal lung sampling was at least 3 cm from the tumour, as distant as possible. Template was genomic DNA from frozen, unsorted single-cell suspensions. Assay: immunoSEQ multiplex PCR; the TCRdb copy retains only in-frame clones and omits some. In the table there are about 2,200 clones, 69% of which are singletons. The origin of this receptor is a human donor with non-small cell lung cancer. The sample was non-adjacent lung tissue.

In DNA form, the CDR3 reads TGTGCCAGCTCACCACGGCAAAACACCGGGGAGCTGTTTTTT. The encoded protein is CASSPRQNTGELFF. The rearrangement links TRBV18 to TRBJ2-2; D uncertain. The CDR3 is 14 amino acids. The germline V gene encodes CDR1 KGHSH and CDR2 LQKENI. Deletions cut 1 base from V and 2 bases from J, with 5 bases between.